These T cell receptor beta chains were read from a single sample in a study of post-analysis software for immune sequencing data. TCRdb called the PCR reads again in MiXCR, with one record for every CDR3 protein. The profile shows roughly 800,000 distinct CDR3 sequences, roughly 27% of them singletons. Sequenced input: blood. Receptor source: a girl under 18 with multiple sclerosis. CDR3s include the opening cysteine and the closing phenylalanine or tryptophan. A D gene is named only where the DNA matches it firmly. Size tells how often a clone was seen (once, few, many) or the class of an expanded clone, and some rows leave it out.

clone size: .
V gene: TRBV9
J gene: TRBJ1-2
D gene: .
CDR3 DNA: TGTGCCAGCAGCGTAGGAGCGGGCGGCTACACCTTC
CDR3 protein: CASSVGAGGYTF

clone size: .
V gene: TRBV7-2
J gene: TRBJ1-5
D gene: .
CDR3 DNA: TGTGCCAGCAGCTTAAATTCGGGGCGCAATCAGCCCCAGCATTTT
CDR3 protein: CASSLNSGRNQPQHF

clone size: few
V gene: TRBV7-9
J gene: TRBJ2-3
D gene: TRBD2
CDR3 DNA: TGTGCCAGCAGTAACGCTGGGAGGGAGACGCAGTATTTT
CDR3 protein: CASSNAGRETQYF

clone size: .
V gene: TRBV2
J gene: TRBJ2-3
D gene: TRBD1
CDR3 DNA: TGTGCCAGCAGACCCCGGACAGGGGTTGGGACAGATACGCAGTATTTT
CDR3 protein: CASRPRTGVGTDTQYF

clone size: .
V gene: TRBV20-1
J gene: TRBJ2-1
D gene: .
CDR3 DNA: TGCAGTGCTAGAGACGGGAGTGAAAATGAGCAGTTCTTC
CDR3 protein: CSARDGSENEQFF

clone size: few
V gene: TRBV7-2
J gene: TRBJ2-5
D gene: .
CDR3 DNA: TGTGCCAGCAGCTTAGTTGGGGGTTGGCAAGAGACCCAGTACTTC
CDR3 protein: CASSLVGGWQETQYF

clone size: few
V gene: TRBV7-9
J gene: TRBJ2-7
D gene: .
CDR3 DNA: TGTGCCAGCAGGAGGGGCACGTCCTACGAGCAGTACTTC
CDR3 protein: CASRRGTSYEQYF

clone size: .
V gene: TRBV7-2
J gene: TRBJ2-1
D gene: .
CDR3 DNA: TGTGCCAGCAGCTCGATCGCCGGGTCAGGGCAACATGAGCAGTTCTTC
CDR3 protein: CASSSIAGSGQHEQFF

clone size: .
V gene: TRBV7-2
J gene: TRBJ1-5
D gene: .
CDR3 DNA: TGTACCAGCAGCCCCAGGACGGGCGAGGGGTTGCCCCAGCATTTT
CDR3 protein: CTSSPRTGEGLPQHF

clone size: few
V gene: TRBV6-6
J gene: TRBJ2-7
D gene: .
CDR3 DNA: TGTGCCAGCAGTTACCGGGACGAGCAGTACTTC
CDR3 protein: CASSYRDEQYF

clone size: .
V gene: TRBV7-8
J gene: TRBJ2-1
D gene: .
CDR3 DNA: TGTGCCAGCAGCCCTCCTCCGGGAGCCAAGAATGAGCAGTTCTTC
CDR3 protein: CASSPPPGAKNEQFF

clone size: .
V gene: TRBV6-5
J gene: TRBJ1-5
D gene: .
CDR3 DNA: TGTGCCAGCAGTTACTCGTCGCGCCCAGGACAGATAAATAGCAATCAGCCCCAGCATTTT
CDR3 protein: CASSYSSRPGQINSNQPQHF

clone size: few
V gene: TRBV6-1
J gene: TRBJ2-4
D gene: .
CDR3 DNA: TGTGCCAGCAGTGGGGACACAAACATTCAGTACTTC
CDR3 protein: CASSGDTNIQYF

clone size: few
V gene: TRBV6-6
J gene: TRBJ1-2
D gene: TRBD1
CDR3 DNA: TGTGCCAGCGGAACAGGGGGCGAATATGGCTACACCTTC
CDR3 protein: CASGTGGEYGYTF

clone size: many
V gene: TRBV15
J gene: TRBJ2-4
D gene: .
CDR3 DNA: TGTGCCACCAGCGAACTACGACAGGCGGAAGCCAAAAACATTCAGTACTTC
CDR3 protein: CATSELRQAEAKNIQYF

clone size: few
V gene: TRBV29-1
J gene: TRBJ2-3
D gene: TRBD2
CDR3 DNA: TGCAGCGTCTCTAGCGGACTCACAGATACGCAGTATTTT
CDR3 protein: CSVSSGLTDTQYF

clone size: .
V gene: TRBV2
J gene: TRBJ2-1
D gene: .
CDR3 DNA: TGTGCCAGCAGACCCGGGCGACACAATGAGCAGTTCTTC
CDR3 protein: CASRPGRHNEQFF

clone size: .
V gene: TRBV7-2
J gene: TRBJ2-7
D gene: .
CDR3 DNA: TGTGCCAGCAGCTTAGAGGACAAGGCGGGCTACGAGCAGTACTTC
CDR3 protein: CASSLEDKAGYEQYF

clone size: .
V gene: TRBV27
J gene: TRBJ1-6
D gene: .
CDR3 DNA: TGTGCCAGCAGTTTCAGGGGCGACAATTCACCCCTCCACTTT
CDR3 protein: CASSFRGDNSPLHF

clone size: .
V gene: TRBV7-8
J gene: TRBJ1-1
D gene: .
CDR3 DNA: TGTGCCAGCAGCTATCCTACAGGGATGTACACTGAAGCTTTCTTT
CDR3 protein: CASSYPTGMYTEAFF

clone size: .
V gene: TRBV20-1
J gene: TRBJ2-2
D gene: .
CDR3 DNA: TGCAGTGCTAGAAGGACAGGAGGGCCCGGGGAGCTGTTTTTT
CDR3 protein: CSARRTGGPGELFF

clone size: few
V gene: TRBV2
J gene: TRBJ1-4
D gene: .
CDR3 DNA: TGTGCCAGCAGTGAAGCCACAGGGCGTGGGGAAAAACTGTTTTTT
CDR3 protein: CASSEATGRGEKLFF

clone size: .
V gene: TRBV29-1
J gene: TRBJ1-2
D gene: .
CDR3 DNA: TGCAGCGTTGAGGGTTCGGGCTATGGCTACACCTTC
CDR3 protein: CSVEGSGYGYTF

clone size: few
V gene: TRBV27
J gene: TRBJ1-6
D gene: .
CDR3 DNA: TGTGCCAGCAAGTCGGGAAGAGGGTCCTATAATTCACCCCTCCACTTT
CDR3 protein: CASKSGRGSYNSPLHF

clone size: .
V gene: TRBV6-2/TRBV6-3
J gene: TRBJ2-7
D gene: .
CDR3 DNA: TGTGCCAGCAGTTACATACCTACGGGACGTAACAATGAGCAGTACTTC
CDR3 protein: CASSYIPTGRNNEQYF

clone size: many
V gene: TRBV6-5
J gene: TRBJ2-5
D gene: .
CDR3 DNA: TGTGCCAGCAGTTACCGTACAGTTGGAGGGGAGCAGTACTTC
CDR3 protein: CASSYRTVGGEQYF

clone size: .
V gene: TRBV7-9
J gene: TRBJ1-2
D gene: .
CDR3 DNA: TGTGCCAGCAGCTCAGAAGGGGGGCTTAGGAAGGGCTACACCTTC
CDR3 protein: CASSSEGGLRKGYTF

clone size: many
V gene: TRBV4-3
J gene: TRBJ2-7
D gene: TRBD2
CDR3 DNA: TGCGCCAGCAGCCAAACACTAGCGGGAGACTCCTACGAGCAGTACTTC
CDR3 protein: CASSQTLAGDSYEQYF

clone size: few
V gene: TRBV20-1
J gene: TRBJ1-5
D gene: .
CDR3 DNA: TGCAGTGCACGCCAGAACGGGGGTCCCAATCAGCCCCAGCATTTT
CDR3 protein: CSARQNGGPNQPQHF

clone size: .
V gene: TRBV9
J gene: TRBJ2-4
D gene: .
CDR3 DNA: TGTGCCAGCAGCGTAGCGGTAATCCTAGCCAAAAACATTCAGTACTTC
CDR3 protein: CASSVAVILAKNIQYF

clone size: .
V gene: TRBV5-5
J gene: TRBJ2-1
D gene: .
CDR3 DNA: TGTGCCAGCATCAATACGAGACCAATCCTCACGAACAATGAGCAGTTCTTC
CDR3 protein: CASINTRPILTNNEQFF

clone size: few
V gene: TRBV28
J gene: TRBJ1-2
D gene: .
CDR3 DNA: TGTGCCACAAACCCGCAGGGGACGTATGGCTACACCTTC
CDR3 protein: CATNPQGTYGYTF

clone size: .
V gene: TRBV11-2
J gene: TRBJ2-3
D gene: TRBD1
CDR3 DNA: TGTGCCAGCAGCGGGCGGGACAGGCACGAGGGGGATACGCGGTATTTT
CDR3 protein: CASSGRDRHEGDTRYF

clone size: few
V gene: TRBV20-1
J gene: TRBJ2-7
D gene: .
CDR3 DNA: TGCAGTGCCGGAGGGAGGGGGGGGACCTACGAGCAGTACTTC
CDR3 protein: CSAGGRGGTYEQYF

clone size: .
V gene: TRBV6-5
J gene: TRBJ1-4
D gene: TRBD1
CDR3 DNA: TGTGCCAGCAGCCACAGACAGGGCGTTAATGAAAAACTGTTTTTT
CDR3 protein: CASSHRQGVNEKLFF

clone size: few
V gene: TRBV3-1
J gene: TRBJ2-7
D gene: .
CDR3 DNA: TGTGCCACTTCACCGGGGCCCACCCCCTACGAGCAGTACTTC
CDR3 protein: CATSPGPTPYEQYF

clone size: few
V gene: TRBV5-1
J gene: TRBJ2-5
D gene: TRBD1
CDR3 DNA: TGCGCCAGCAGCGCCTCCGGGACAGGGACTCAAGAGACCCAGTACTTC
CDR3 protein: CASSASGTGTQETQYF

clone size: .
V gene: TRBV29-1
J gene: TRBJ1-3
D gene: .
CDR3 DNA: TGCAGCGTGCAAGACGGGACGTCTGGAAACACCATATATTTT
CDR3 protein: CSVQDGTSGNTIYF

clone size: few
V gene: TRBV5-1
J gene: TRBJ2-7
D gene: TRBD1
CDR3 DNA: TGCGCCAGCAGCCCGGGACAGGTACGACCCTACGAGCAGTACTTC
CDR3 protein: CASSPGQVRPYEQYF

clone size: few
V gene: TRBV12-3/TRBV12-4
J gene: TRBJ2-3
D gene: .
CDR3 DNA: TGTGCCAGCAGTTTAGTTCGGGTCAGCACGCAGTATTTT
CDR3 protein: CASSLVRVSTQYF

clone size: few
V gene: TRBV9
J gene: TRBJ2-7
D gene: .
CDR3 DNA: TGTGCCAGCAACTCCCTAGCAGGGGAGGCCCAGTACTTC
CDR3 protein: CASNSLAGEAQYF

clone size: .
V gene: TRBV3-1
J gene: TRBJ1-2
D gene: TRBD1
CDR3 DNA: TGTGCCAGCAGCCAAGACTGGGACAGGGAGAGCACCTTC
CDR3 protein: CASSQDWDRESTF